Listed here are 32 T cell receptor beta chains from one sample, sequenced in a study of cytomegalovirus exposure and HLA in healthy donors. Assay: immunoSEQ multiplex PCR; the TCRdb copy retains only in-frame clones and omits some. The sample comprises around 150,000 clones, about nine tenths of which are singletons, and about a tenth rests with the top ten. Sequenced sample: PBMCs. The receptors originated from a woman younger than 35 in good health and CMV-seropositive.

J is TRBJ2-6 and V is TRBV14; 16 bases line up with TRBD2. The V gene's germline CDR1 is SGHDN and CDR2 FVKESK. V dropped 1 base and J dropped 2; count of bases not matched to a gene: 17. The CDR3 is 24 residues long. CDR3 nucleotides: TGTGCCAGCAGCCAAGCCCTAGGGACAGGGGGACTAGCGGGAGGGCCGGCTGGGGCCAACGTCCTGACTTTC. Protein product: CASSQALGTGGLAGGPAGANVLTF.

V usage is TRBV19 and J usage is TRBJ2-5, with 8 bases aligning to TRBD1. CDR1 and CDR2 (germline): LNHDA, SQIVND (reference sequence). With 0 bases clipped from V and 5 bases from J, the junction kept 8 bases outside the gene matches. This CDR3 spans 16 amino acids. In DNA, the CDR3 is TGTGCCAGTAGTATAGACCCGACAGGGGTGGTGGAGACCCAGTACTTC. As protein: CASSIDPTGVVETQYF.

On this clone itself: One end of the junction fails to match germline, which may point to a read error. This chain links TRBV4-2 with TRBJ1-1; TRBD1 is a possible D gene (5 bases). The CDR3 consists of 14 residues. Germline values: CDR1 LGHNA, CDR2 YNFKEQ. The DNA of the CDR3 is TGTGCCAGCACCCAAGCGGGGGTAAACGCTGAAGCTTTCTTT. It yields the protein CASTQAGVNAEAFF.

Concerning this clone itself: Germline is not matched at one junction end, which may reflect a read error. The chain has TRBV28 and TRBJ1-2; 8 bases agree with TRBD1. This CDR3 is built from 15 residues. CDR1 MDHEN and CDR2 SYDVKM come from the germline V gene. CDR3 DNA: TGTGCCAGCAGTTGGACAGGGAAAAATATTCCAGGCTATACCTTC. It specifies CASSWTGKNIPGYTF.

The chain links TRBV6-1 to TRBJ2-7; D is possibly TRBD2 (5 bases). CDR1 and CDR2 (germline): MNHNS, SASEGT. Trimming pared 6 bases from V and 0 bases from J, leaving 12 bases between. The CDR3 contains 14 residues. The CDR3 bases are TGTGCCAGCAGCTTAGCGTTGCCCTCCTACGAGCAGTACTTC. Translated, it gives CASSLALPSYEQYF.

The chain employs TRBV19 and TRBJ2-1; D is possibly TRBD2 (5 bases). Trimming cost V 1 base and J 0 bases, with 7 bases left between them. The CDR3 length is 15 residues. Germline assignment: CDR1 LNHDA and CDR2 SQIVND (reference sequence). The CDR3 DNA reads TGTGCCAGTAGTATAGGAGGGCACTCCTACAATGAGCAGTTCTTC. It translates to CASSIGGHSYNEQFF. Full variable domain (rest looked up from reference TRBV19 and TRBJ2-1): DGGITQSPKYLFRKEGQNVTLSCEQNLNHDAMYWYRQDPGQGLRLIYYSQIVNDFQKGDIAEGYSVSREKKESFPLTVTSAQKNPTAFYLCASSIGGHSYNEQFFGPGTRLTVL.

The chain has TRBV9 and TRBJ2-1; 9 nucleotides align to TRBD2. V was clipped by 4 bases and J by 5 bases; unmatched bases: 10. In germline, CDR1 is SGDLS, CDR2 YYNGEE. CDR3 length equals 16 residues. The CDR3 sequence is CASSSQRGAGNNEQFF. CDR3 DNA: TGTGCCAGCAGCTCCCAGCGGGGGGCGGGAAACAATGAGCAGTTCTTC.

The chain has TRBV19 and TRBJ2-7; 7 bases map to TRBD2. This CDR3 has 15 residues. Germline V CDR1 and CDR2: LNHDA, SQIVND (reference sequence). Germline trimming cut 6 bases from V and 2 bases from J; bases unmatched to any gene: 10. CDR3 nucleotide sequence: TGTGCCAGTAGCAAACGGCGGGAGCCCACCTACGAGCAGTACTTC. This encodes CASSKRREPTYEQYF.

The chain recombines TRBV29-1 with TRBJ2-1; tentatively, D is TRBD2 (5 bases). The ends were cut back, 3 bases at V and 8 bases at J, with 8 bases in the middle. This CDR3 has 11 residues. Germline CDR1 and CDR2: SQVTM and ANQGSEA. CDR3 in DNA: TGCAGCGTTGATAGACTATATGAGCAGTTCTTC. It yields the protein CSVDRLYEQFF.

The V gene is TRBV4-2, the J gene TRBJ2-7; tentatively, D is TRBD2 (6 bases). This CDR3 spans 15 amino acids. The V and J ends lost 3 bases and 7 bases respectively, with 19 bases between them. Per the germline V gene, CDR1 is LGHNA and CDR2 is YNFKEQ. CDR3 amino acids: CASSHPMEGAGEQYF. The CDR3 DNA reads TGTGCCAGCAGCCATCCCATGGAGGGTGCTGGGGAGCAGTACTTC.

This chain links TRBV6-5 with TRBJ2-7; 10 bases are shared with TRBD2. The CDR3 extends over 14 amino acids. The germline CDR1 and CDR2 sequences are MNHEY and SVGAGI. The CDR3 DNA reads TGTGTCACAGCCGCTAGCGGGAGTGGAGGCGAGCAGTACTTC. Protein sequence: CVTAASGSGGEQYF.

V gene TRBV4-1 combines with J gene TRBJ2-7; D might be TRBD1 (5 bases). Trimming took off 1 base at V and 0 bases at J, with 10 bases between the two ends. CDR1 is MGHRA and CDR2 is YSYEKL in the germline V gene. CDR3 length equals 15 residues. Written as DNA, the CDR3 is TGCGCCAGCAGCCAAGGACAGTACTCCTCCTACGAGCAGTACTTC. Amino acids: CASSQGQYSSYEQYF.

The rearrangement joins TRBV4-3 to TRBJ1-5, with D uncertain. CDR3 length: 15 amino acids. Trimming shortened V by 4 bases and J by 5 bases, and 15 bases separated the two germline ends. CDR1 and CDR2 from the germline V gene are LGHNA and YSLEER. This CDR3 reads CASSRSGEADQPQHF. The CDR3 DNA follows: TGCGCCAGCAGCCGAAGCGGAGAAGCGGATCAGCCCCAGCATTTT.

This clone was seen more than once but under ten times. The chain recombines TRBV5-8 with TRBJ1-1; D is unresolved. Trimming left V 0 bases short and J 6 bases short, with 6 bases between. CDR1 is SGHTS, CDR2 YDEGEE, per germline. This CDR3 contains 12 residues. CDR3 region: CASSLVVPEAFF. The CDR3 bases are TGTGCCAGCAGCTTGGTCGTCCCTGAAGCTTTCTTT.

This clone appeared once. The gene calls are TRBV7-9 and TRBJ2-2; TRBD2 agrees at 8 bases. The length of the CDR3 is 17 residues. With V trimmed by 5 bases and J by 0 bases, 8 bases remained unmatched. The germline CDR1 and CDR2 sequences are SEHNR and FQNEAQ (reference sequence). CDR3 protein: CASSPLTSGTNTGELFF. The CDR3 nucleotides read TGTGCCAGCAGCCCTCTTACTAGCGGAACGAACACCGGGGAGCTGTTTTTT.

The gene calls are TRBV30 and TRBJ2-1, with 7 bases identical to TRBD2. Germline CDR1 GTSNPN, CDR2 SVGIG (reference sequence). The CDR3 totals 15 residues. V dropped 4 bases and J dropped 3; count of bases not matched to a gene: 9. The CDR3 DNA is TGTGCCTGGAACCTGGTGGGAGGGGTCTACAATGAGCAGTTCTTC. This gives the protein CAWNLVGGVYNEQFF.

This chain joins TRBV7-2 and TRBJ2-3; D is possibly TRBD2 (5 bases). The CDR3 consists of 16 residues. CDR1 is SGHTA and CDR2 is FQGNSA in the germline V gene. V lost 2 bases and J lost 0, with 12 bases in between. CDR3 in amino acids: CASSLFPSGSTDTQYF. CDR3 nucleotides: TGTGCCAGCAGCTTATTTCCCTCGGGGAGCACAGATACGCAGTATTTT.

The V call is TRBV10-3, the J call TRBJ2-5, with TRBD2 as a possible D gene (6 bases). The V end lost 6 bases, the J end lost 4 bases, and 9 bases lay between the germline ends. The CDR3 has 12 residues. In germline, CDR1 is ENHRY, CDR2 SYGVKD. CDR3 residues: CAISPGGETQYF. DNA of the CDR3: TGTGCCATCAGCCCCGGGGGAGAGACCCAGTACTTC.

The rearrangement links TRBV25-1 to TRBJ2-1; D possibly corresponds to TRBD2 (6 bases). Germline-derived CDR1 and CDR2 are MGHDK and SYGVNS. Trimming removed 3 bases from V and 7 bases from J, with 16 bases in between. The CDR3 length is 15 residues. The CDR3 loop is CASSDYRDSGNEQFF. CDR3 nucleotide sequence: TGTGCCAGCAGTGACTACCGGGACTCAGGTAATGAGCAGTTCTTC.

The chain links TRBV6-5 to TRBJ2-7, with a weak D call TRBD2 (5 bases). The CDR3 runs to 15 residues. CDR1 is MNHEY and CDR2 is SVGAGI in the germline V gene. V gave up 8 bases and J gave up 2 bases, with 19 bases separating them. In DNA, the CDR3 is TGTGCCAGCTGGTGGGTTGGGAGAGGAACCTACGAGCAGTACTTC. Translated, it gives CASWWVGRGTYEQYF.

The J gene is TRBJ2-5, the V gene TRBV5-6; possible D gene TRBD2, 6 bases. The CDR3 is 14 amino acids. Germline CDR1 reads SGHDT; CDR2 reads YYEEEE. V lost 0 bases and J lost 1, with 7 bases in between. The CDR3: CASSLGLGQETQYF. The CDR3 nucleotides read TGTGCCAGCAGCTTGGGACTAGGCCAAGAGACCCAGTACTTC.

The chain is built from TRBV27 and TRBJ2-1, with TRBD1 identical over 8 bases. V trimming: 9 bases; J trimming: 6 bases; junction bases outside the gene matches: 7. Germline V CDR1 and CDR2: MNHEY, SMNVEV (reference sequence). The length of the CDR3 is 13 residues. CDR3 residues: CASWGRGPNEQFF. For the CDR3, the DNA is TGTGCCAGTTGGGGCAGGGGGCCCAATGAGCAGTTCTTC.

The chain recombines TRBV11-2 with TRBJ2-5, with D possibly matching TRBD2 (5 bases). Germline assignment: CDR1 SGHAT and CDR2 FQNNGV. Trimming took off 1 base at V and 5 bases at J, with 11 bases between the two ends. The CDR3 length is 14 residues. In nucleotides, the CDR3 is TGTGCCAGCAGCTTAGGTAGCGCGAGGGAGACCCAGTACTTC. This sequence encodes CASSLGSARETQYF.

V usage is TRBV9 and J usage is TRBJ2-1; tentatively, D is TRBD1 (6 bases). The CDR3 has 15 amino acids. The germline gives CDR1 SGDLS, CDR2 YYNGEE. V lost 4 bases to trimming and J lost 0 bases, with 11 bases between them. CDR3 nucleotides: TGTGCCAGCAGCTATGGGGACACCTCCTACAATGAGCAGTTCTTC. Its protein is CASSYGDTSYNEQFF.

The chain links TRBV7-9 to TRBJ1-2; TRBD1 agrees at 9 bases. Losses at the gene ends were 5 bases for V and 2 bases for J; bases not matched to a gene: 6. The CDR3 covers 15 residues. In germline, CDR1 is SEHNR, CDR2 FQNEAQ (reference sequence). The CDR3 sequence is CASSHLTGGNYGYTF. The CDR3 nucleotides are TGTGCCAGCAGCCATCTGACAGGGGGGAACTATGGCTACACCTTC.

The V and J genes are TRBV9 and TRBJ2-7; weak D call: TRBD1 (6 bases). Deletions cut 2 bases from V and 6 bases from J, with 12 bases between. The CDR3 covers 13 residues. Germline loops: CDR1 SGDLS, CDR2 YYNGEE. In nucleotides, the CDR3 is TGTGCCAGCAGCGTCTTCGAACAGGGCGAGCAGTACTTC. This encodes CASSVFEQGEQYF.

The CDR3 protein is CASSRGLDTQYF. CDR3 bases: TGTGCCAGCAGCAGAGGCCTAGATACGCAGTATTTT. This chain links TRBV11-3 with TRBJ2-3; D gene unclear. The CDR3 consists of 12 residues. Germline-derived CDR1 and CDR2 are SGHNT and YENEEA. V lost 5 bases and J 5 bases, leaving 8 bases between the germline ends.

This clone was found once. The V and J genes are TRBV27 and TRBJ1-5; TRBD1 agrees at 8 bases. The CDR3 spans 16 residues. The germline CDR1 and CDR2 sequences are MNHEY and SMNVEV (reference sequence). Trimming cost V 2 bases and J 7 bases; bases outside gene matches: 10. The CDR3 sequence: CASSLRPGGSGQPQHF. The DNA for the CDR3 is TGTGCCAGCAGTTTACGTCCAGGGGGCTCAGGGCAGCCCCAGCATTTT.

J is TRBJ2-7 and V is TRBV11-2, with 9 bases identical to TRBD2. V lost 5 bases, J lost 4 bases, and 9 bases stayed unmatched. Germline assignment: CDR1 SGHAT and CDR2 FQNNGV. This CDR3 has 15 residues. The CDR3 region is CASSLLAGGWYEQYF. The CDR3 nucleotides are TGTGCCAGCAGCCTTCTGGCGGGAGGGTGGTACGAGCAGTACTTC.

CDR3 DNA sequence: TGTGCCAGCAGTTCCAGGGAAAAACTGTTTTTT. It encodes CASSSREKLFF. This chain uses TRBV28 with TRBJ1-4; D gene unclear. In germline, CDR1 is MDHEN, CDR2 SYDVKM. Trimming cost V 4 bases and J 8 bases, with 5 bases left between them. This CDR3 is 11 amino acids long.

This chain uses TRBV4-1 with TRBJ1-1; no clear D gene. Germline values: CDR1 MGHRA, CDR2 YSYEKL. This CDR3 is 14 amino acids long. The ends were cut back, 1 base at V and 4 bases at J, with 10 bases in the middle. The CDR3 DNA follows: TGCGCCAGCAGCCAAGCCAATCGGGGCACTGAAGCTTTCTTT. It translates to CASSQANRGTEAFF.

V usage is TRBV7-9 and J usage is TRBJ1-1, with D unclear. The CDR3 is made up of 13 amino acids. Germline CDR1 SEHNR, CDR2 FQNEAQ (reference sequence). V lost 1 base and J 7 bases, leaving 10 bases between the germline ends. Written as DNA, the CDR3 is TGTGCCAGCAGCTTAGAGCACGGGGATGAAGCTTTCTTT. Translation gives CASSLEHGDEAFF.